This TCR beta chain appears in the sequencing data of a study of control samples from healthy donors and cancer patients. Profiled with immunoSEQ multiplex PCR; TCRdb holds only in-frame clones, not every one. This sample has fewer than 100,000 clones; over 75% occur once, and the top ten carry more than 5%. Trimming took off 1 base at V and 0 bases at J, with 7 bases between the two ends. The germline CDR1 and CDR2 sequences are SGHTA and FQGNSA. The CDR3 sequence is 15 residues long. Sequencing was done on a sample of blood. The sequence derives from a woman aged 45-59 years in good health. J is TRBJ1-3 and V is TRBV7-2; D unresolved. CDR3 bases: TGTGCCAGCAGCTTAGAGTCTGGCTCTGGAAACACCATATATTTT. Protein sequence: CASSLESGSGNTIYF.